A single sample is the source of the 2 T cell receptor beta chains below, sequenced in a study of blood T cells in healthy people across ages. For the second PCR, which ran for roughly 6 to 12 cycles, a sample-barcoded 5' primer and a J-beta primer mix were used. MiXCR, run by TCRdb on the 5' RACE reads, gives a single entry per CDR3 protein. Here the sample spans 650,000 to 800,000 distinct CDR3 sequences, around 42% being singletons. Input material: blood. These receptor sequences come from a man aged 55 to 70 in good health.

This clonotype appeared a few times. The V and J genes are TRBV9 and TRBJ2-1; 7 bases agree with TRBD2. The germline V gene has CDR1 SGDLS and CDR2 YYNGEE. J was trimmed by 9 bases and V by 0 bases; bases with no gene match: 9. The CDR3 runs 15 residues. The CDR3 is CASSVAGDPGGEQFF. CDR3 nucleotides: TGTGCCAGCAGCGTAGCCGGGGACCCGGGGGGTGAGCAGTTCTTC. Supplemented by reference TRBV9 and TRBJ2-1, the full variable domain reads DSGVTQTPKHLITATGQRVTLRCSPRSGDLSVYWYQQSLDQGLQFLIQYYNGEERAKGNILERFSAQQFPDLHSELNLSSLELGDSALYFCASSVAGDPGGEQFFGPGTRLTVL.

V is TRBV7-9 and J is TRBJ2-3, with D tentatively TRBD2 (5 bases). Trimming removed 5 bases from V and 10 bases from J, with 16 bases in between. Germline CDR1 reads SEHNR; CDR2 reads FQNEAQ (reference sequence). The CDR3 contains 13 residues. CDR3 DNA sequence: TGTGCCAGCAGCCCGGACTCCAGACCTGCGCAGTATTTT. Amino acid sequence: CASSPDSRPAQYF. Full variable domain (remainder filled in from reference TRBV7-9 and TRBJ2-3): DTGVSQNPRHKITKRGQNVTFRCDPISEHNRLYWYRQTLGQGPEFLTYFQNEAQLEKSRLLSDRFSAERPKGSFSTLEIQRTEQGDSAMYLCASSPDSRPAQYFGPGTRLTVL.